Described below is a single TCR beta chain sequence and its context. In this sample, this clone turned up once. Its antigen is currently not known. Base qualities are missing; no much larger clone stands one base away. The germline V gene provides CDR1 SGHRS and CDR2 YFSETQ. The germline V end is reduced by 1 base and the J end by 1 base; junction bases left unmatched: 6. The CDR3 measures 17 amino acids from cysteine to phenylalanine. CDR3 DNA only is kept here, 51 bases in frame from base 1. The data were taken from a study of vaccination effects on CD4 cells after COVID-19 (dated by TCRdb to the early 2020s). Turning to the overall study: Participants received two doses of either the BNT162b2 or the mRNA-1273 mRNA SARS-CoV-2 vaccine. The Oncomine TCR Beta short-read assay on an Illumina iSeq 100 was used to sequence cultures from other donors in the study. SARS-CoV-2 spike-specific CD4+ TCR repertoires were compared before and after mRNA vaccination in COVID-19 convalescent patients and in infection-naive vaccine recipients. The full study included over 8 COVID-19 convalescent patients and a few SARS-CoV-2-naive healthy vaccine recipients.

In the ViraFEST assay, PBMC were stimulated with viral peptide pools, and TCR sequencing was then used to find antigen-specific CD4+ T cell clonotypes based on their expansion. After around 10 days of culture, CD4+ T cells were isolated with the EasySep CD4+ T cell isolation kit. None of the healthy vaccine recipients had a prior SARS-CoV-2 infection, which was confirmed by nucleocapsid antibody tests that came back negative both before and after vaccination. Fewer than 2.5 million PBMC per well were cultured in IMDM with about 4.6% human AB serum, roughly 11 IU/ml IL-2 and gentamicin, plus 10 ug/ml peptides. On days 3 and 7, half of the culture medium was replaced with fresh IL-2-containing medium. Unless otherwise noted, each peptide stimulation condition was cultured in triplicate wells. PBMC were separated from whole blood using Ficoll-Paque Plus gradient centrifugation and were then either cryopreserved at -140C or used fresh. The overlapping peptide pools covered the spike proteins of SARS-CoV-2 as well as those of the common cold coronaviruses HCoV-NL63, HCoV-OC43 and HCoV-229E. The QIAamp micro DNA kit was used to extract genomic DNA from the cultured CD4+ T cells.

What the authors observed across the whole study: The study was limited by a small number of convalescent patients and lacked early post-infection timepoints. Among healthy vaccine recipients, nearly all vaccine-induced clones were SARS-CoV-2 mono-reactive, and only 1 of 255 was cross-reactive with common cold coronaviruses. Both infection-induced and vaccine-induced clones contracted markedly at late post-vaccination timepoints, which is consistent with waning T cell responses.

The library relied on the immunoSEQ multiplex PCR assay. TCR beta CDR3 sequencing was performed on DNA from the cultured, isolated CD4+ T cells. In the paper's pipeline: Non-productive TCR sequences were removed and reads were trimmed to the CDR3 region, keeping CDR3s of at least 7 amino acids. The MANAFEST web app was used to pick out antigen-specific clonotypes by comparing their expansion in peptide wells with that in reference cultures. To count as positive, a clone had to show expansion at FDR<0.05 compared with the reference and with all other wells, an odds ratio above 5, and a frequency above 0.1% in two replicate wells. Clonotypes significantly expanded in SARS-CoV-2 spike wells and in at least one common cold coronavirus spike condition were defined as cross-reactive. Using the stringdist R package, CDR3 similarity was measured by Levenshtein distance, and unrooted trees were constructed with ape in R 3.6.1. TCRdb mirrors the immuneACCESS table, restricted to in-frame sequences. Some clones are absent from its copies; in checked studies, under half trace to an unresolved V gene, and the reason for the others is unknown. V, J and clone size were drawn from that table, and D and trimming were deduced from the DNA. Recorded for this sample are 30,000 to 35,000 clones; approximately 68% of them occurred a single time. Around 28% of the sample is in the top ten clones.

The sequence joins TRBV5-1 to TRBJ2-5; 11 junctional bases match TRBD2. The receptor's source is a human donor who received a COVID-19 vaccine. This specimen consisted of CD4+ T cells from PBMCs cultured with HCoV-229E spike peptides, obtained before COVID-19 vaccination. Read against the paper, the sample's cell subset or site label means: HCoV-229E spike overlapping peptide pool stimulation. CDR3 sequence: CASSLFLAGGSQETQYF. The nucleotide sequence reads TGCGCCAGCAGCTTGTTTTTAGCGGGGGGGAGCCAAGAGACCCAGTACTTC.